This TCR beta chain was identified in a study of T-cell memory formation after mild COVID-19. Overall study context: Clustering of TCRs was largely donor specific. Study-level points and caveats: Day 15 to 85 contractors were CD4/CD8 balanced; later expanders leaned CD4+. Prior to infection, memory already included some responding clones, suggesting cross-reactive memory joined.

It was 5'RACE with constant-segment primers that produced the TCR alpha and TCR beta cDNA libraries, which carried sample barcodes and UMIs. From the 5' RACE reads, TCRdb called clonotypes with MiXCR, one entry per CDR3 protein. The repertoire includes 95,000 to 110,000 distinct CDR3 sequences, 14% of them detected once, and approximately 43% sits in the top ten. For this clonotype: Its specificity is not known.

The sequenced sample was PBMCs or a T cell subset sorted from them (not recorded which). The receptor's source is a man aged 18 to 35 who had mild COVID-19 (a few samples of this study predate the infection). Cell type and time point are not known.

CDR3: CASSPTGNANEKLFF. The DNA of the CDR3 is TGTGCCAGCAGCCCAACAGGGAACGCTAATGAAAAACTGTTTTTT. The chain carries TRBV7-9 and TRBJ1-4, with D possibly TRBD1 on 6 matching bases. CDR3 size: 15 residues. V was pared by 5 bases and J by 3 bases, with 13 bases between. Looked up from germline, CDR1 is SEHNR and CDR2 is FQNEAQ (reference sequence). Drawing the rest from reference TRBV7-9 and TRBJ1-4, the complete variable domain is DTGVSQNPRHKITKRGQNVTFRCDPISEHNRLYWYRQTLGQGPEFLTYFQNEAQLEKSRLLSDRFSAERPKGSFSTLEIQRTEQGDSAMYLCASSPTGNANEKLFFGSGTQLSVL.